The 15 T cell receptor beta chains below all came from one sample that was sequenced in a study of long-term antiretroviral therapy in people with HIV. Researchers report immunoSEQ v3.0 was run at survey level. Only in-frame clones appear in the TCRdb table, and some are missing; sequencing was by immunoSEQ multiplex PCR. The sample contains 11,000 to 15,000 clones, 80% to 90% of which appear only once. The sample was unsorted PBMCs, taken 0.4 years after starting antiretroviral therapy. The receptors come from a young man with HIV.

This chain uses TRBV12-5 with TRBJ2-2; maybe TRBD2 (5 bases). The CDR3 is 14 amino acids. Trimming cost V 6 bases and J 3 bases, with 11 bases left between them. Germline CDR1 reads LGHNT; CDR2 reads FRNRAP. This CDR3 reads CASGKDGDTGELFF. Written as DNA, the CDR3 is TGTGCTAGTGGCAAGGACGGGGACACCGGGGAGCTGTTTTTT.

The chain couples TRBV11-2 to TRBJ1-2; D unclear. This CDR3 has 16 amino acids. The germline gives CDR1 SGHAT, CDR2 FQNNGV. V lost 1 base and J 1 base, leaving 13 bases between the germline ends. The CDR3 DNA is TGTGCCAGCAGCTTAGTCCCAGACGCTGATAACTATGGCTACACCTTC. Translation gives CASSLVPDADNYGYTF.

This clone was observed a handful of times. This sequence joins TRBV27 and TRBJ1-3; the match to TRBD1 covers 7 bases. Per germline, CDR1 MNHEY and CDR2 SMNVEV (reference sequence). The CDR3 covers 14 residues. V lost 5 bases, J lost 5 bases, and 6 bases stayed unmatched. The CDR3 loop is CASSPTGLRNTIYF. The CDR3 nucleotides are TGTGCCAGCAGTCCGACAGGGCTTAGAAACACCATATATTTT.

This chain joins TRBV5-4 and TRBJ2-1; TRBD2 might be the D (7 bases). The CDR3 length is 15 residues. The germline V gene has CDR1 SGHNT and CDR2 YYREEE (reference sequence). V lost 3 bases, J lost 1 base, and 11 bases lay in between. The CDR3 sequence: CASSSGGSSYNEQFF. The CDR3 nucleotides are TGTGCCAGCAGCTCGGGGGGCTCGTCCTACAATGAGCAGTTCTTC.

This clone was seen only once. V and J are TRBV5-4 and TRBJ2-2; D uncertain. The CDR3 spans 13 residues. V was trimmed by 1 base and J by 0 bases, leaving 1 base between them. Germline CDR1 SGHNT, CDR2 YYREEE (reference sequence). This CDR3 reads CASSLTNTGELFF. DNA of the CDR3: TGTGCCAGCAGCTTGACGAACACCGGGGAGCTGTTTTTT.

The rearrangement links TRBV5-5 to TRBJ1-1, with D unclear. V lost 5 bases and J 3 bases, leaving 8 bases between the germline ends. In germline, CDR1 is SGHKS, CDR2 YYEKEE (reference sequence). The CDR3 consists of 12 residues. The CDR3 loop reads CASSLRDTEAFF. CDR3 coding DNA: TGTGCCAGCAGTCTCCGGGACACTGAAGCTTTCTTT.

The chain employs TRBV19 and TRBJ2-2; TRBD1 matches 8 bases. Per the germline V gene, CDR1 is LNHDA and CDR2 is SQIVND (reference sequence). The ends lost 5 bases at V and 1 base at J; junction bases unmatched: 6. CDR3 length: 16 amino acids. Written as DNA, the CDR3 is TGTGCCAGTAGTTTATCCGGGACAGGGAACACCGGGGAGCTGTTTTTT. Translated: CASSLSGTGNTGELFF.

The chain links TRBV4-1 to TRBJ2-7, with TRBD2 matching over 9 bases. The J segment lost 5 bases and the V segment lost 4 bases, leaving 6 bases of the junction unmatched. CDR1 MGHRA and CDR2 YSYEKL come from the germline V gene. The length of the CDR3 is 14 residues. CDR3 amino acids: CASSLTSGSDEQYF. Here the CDR3 DNA reads TGCGCCAGCAGCCTGACTAGCGGAAGCGACGAGCAGTACTTC.

This CDR3 is CASRGTDTTNEKLFF. The CDR3 DNA reads TGTGCCAGCAGGGGGACCGACACAACTAATGAAAAACTGTTTTTT. V is TRBV28 and J is TRBJ1-4; possibly TRBD1 for D (5 bases). Germline V gene sequence: CDR1 MDHEN, CDR2 SYDVKM. With 6 bases removed from V and 0 bases from J, the gap between germline ends came to 11 bases. The CDR3 has 15 residues.

The chain links TRBV2 to TRBJ1-4, with D possibly TRBD1 on 5 matching bases. CDR1 is SNHLY and CDR2 is FYNNEI in the germline V gene. V lost 6 bases, J lost 8 bases, and 13 bases lay in between. This CDR3 is built from 13 residues. CDR3 amino acids: CASSPNGGEKLFF. CDR3 DNA: TGTGCCAGCAGCCCTAATGGGGGGGAAAAACTGTTTTTT.

The V gene is TRBV14, the J gene TRBJ2-3, with 10 bases matching TRBD2. J gave up 3 bases and V 3 bases, and 9 bases lay outside the gene matches. Germline assignment: CDR1 SGHDN and CDR2 FVKESK. The CDR3 extends over 17 amino acids. The chain's CDR3 is CASSQILAGDGTDTQYF. The CDR3 region has the DNA TGTGCCAGCAGCCAGATTCTAGCGGGAGACGGAACAGATACGCAGTATTTT.

The V gene is TRBV10-3, the J gene TRBJ1-1, with TRBD1 identical over 8 bases. Germline loops: CDR1 ENHRY, CDR2 SYGVKD. This CDR3 region has 17 residues. Trimming removed 0 bases from V and 1 base from J; junction bases left unmatched: 7. The CDR3 region is CAISESQGGTQNTEAFF. The CDR3 DNA sequence: TGTGCCATCAGTGAGTCACAGGGGGGGACTCAGAACACTGAAGCTTTCTTT.

This sequence joins TRBV28 and TRBJ2-7, with D perhaps TRBD1 (6 bases). From germline, CDR1 is MDHEN and CDR2 SYDVKM. V lost 4 bases to trimming and J lost 0 bases, with 10 bases between them. CDR3 length: 14 residues. The CDR3 reads CASSSWDTSYEQYF. CDR3 nucleotides: TGTGCCAGCAGTTCCTGGGACACCTCCTACGAGCAGTACTTC.

The chain employs TRBV19 and TRBJ2-1, with unresolved D. This CDR3 spans 17 amino acids. The germline V gene has CDR1 LNHDA and CDR2 SQIVND (reference sequence). Trimming left V 1 base short and J 0 bases short, with 13 bases between. The CDR3 DNA follows: TGTGCCAGTAGTATAGGCCCTAGACGAAGCTCCTACAATGAGCAGTTCTTC. This gives the protein CASSIGPRRSSYNEQFF.

V gene TRBV29-1 combines with J gene TRBJ1-2, with TRBD1 as a possible D gene (6 bases). The V end was cut by 4 bases, the J end by 8 bases, with 20 bases between. There are 14 residues in the CDR3. Germline V gene lookup returns CDR1 SQVTM and CDR2 ANQGSEA. The chain's CDR3 is CSVGLRQVWEGYTF. As DNA, the CDR3 is TGCAGCGTTGGCCTTCGACAGGTGTGGGAAGGCTACACCTTC.